Listed below are T cell receptor beta chains from one sample, sequenced in a study of blood T cell repertoires in COVID-19. Profiled with immunoSEQ multiplex PCR; TCRdb holds only in-frame clones, not every one. The data show 45,000 to 55,000 clones, with roughly 82% seen just once and under 30% held by the top ten. The sequenced sample was peripheral blood. Receptors were obtained from a woman older than 75 with acute or convalescent COVID-19. CDR3s include the opening cysteine and the closing phenylalanine or tryptophan. The D gene is left open where the match is weak. Expanded clones get a size class; other rows say once, few or many, or leave the size out.

TRBJ1-1 | NA | TRBV3-1/TRBV3-2 | 13 | TRBD1 | CASSNTGETEAFF | TGTGCCAGCAGCAACACAGGGGAAACTGAAGCTTTCTTT
TRBJ1-1 | NA | TRBV18 | 13 | TRBD1 | CASSSDRGTEAFF | TGTGCCAGCTCCTCGGACAGGGGCACTGAAGCTTTCTTT
TRBJ1-1 | NA | TRBV19 | 14 | TRBD1 | CASSPDRGLLEAFF | TGTGCCAGTAGTCCCGACAGGGGGCTCCTTGAAGCTTTCTTT
TRBJ2-1 | NA | TRBV5-1 | 16 | TRBD2 | CASSLRTSGGAGEQFF | TGCGCCAGCAGCTTGAGAACTAGCGGGGGGGCGGGTGAGCAGTTCTTC
TRBJ2-3 | NA | TRBV9 | 14 | NA | CASSVRTGTDTQYF | TGTGCCAGCAGCGTAAGGACAGGCACAGATACGCAGTATTTT
TRBJ2-7 | NA | TRBV15 | 14 | NA | CATSFGGNEYEQYF | TGTGCCACCAGCTTCGGGGGAAACGAGTACGAGCAGTACTTC
TRBJ2-1 | NA | TRBV5-5 | 14 | NA | CASSLFGGVNEQFF | TGTGCCAGCAGCTTGTTTGGTGGAGTCAATGAGCAGTTCTTC
TRBJ2-1 | NA | TRBV3-1/TRBV3-2 | 17 | TRBD1 | CASSPVTGSSGYNEQFF | TGTGCCAGCAGCCCGGTGACAGGGTCGTCGGGTTACAATGAGCAGTTCTTC
TRBJ1-6 | NA | TRBV19 | 14 | NA | CATGEGDYNSPLHF | TGTGCCACCGGAGAGGGGGATTATAATTCACCCCTCCACTTT
TRBJ2-5 | NA | TRBV19 | 14 | NA | CASSRAVGQETQYF | TGTGCCAGTAGTAGGGCAGTGGGCCAAGAGACCCAGTACTTC
TRBJ1-4 | NA | TRBV10-1 | 14 | NA | CASPWGATNEKLFF | TGCGCCAGCCCTTGGGGCGCAACTAATGAAAAACTGTTTTTT
TRBJ2-1 | NA | TRBV18 | 15 | TRBD1 | CASSPGPGGYNEQFF | TGTGCCAGCTCACCAGGGCCAGGGGGATACAATGAGCAGTTCTTC
TRBJ2-1 | NA | TRBV7-9 | 14 | TRBD2 | CASRLAGGFNEQFF | TGTGCCAGCAGACTAGCGGGAGGGTTCAATGAGCAGTTCTTC
TRBJ1-2 | NA | TRBV3-1/TRBV3-2 | 13 | NA | CASSPTGWYGYTF | TGTGCCAGCAGCCCAACAGGGTGGTATGGCTACACCTTC
TRBJ1-1 | NA | TRBV7-2 | 15 | TRBD1 | CASSFIGQANTEAFF | TGTGCCAGCAGCTTCATAGGACAGGCGAACACTGAAGCTTTCTTT
TRBJ1-4 | NA | TRBV5-8 | 15 | NA | CASSSGWGRGEKLFF | TGTGCCAGCAGCTCCGGATGGGGAAGGGGTGAAAAACTGTTTTTT
TRBJ2-3 | NA | TRBV4-2 | 14 | NA | CASSATSWADTQYF | TGTGCCAGCAGCGCAACTAGTTGGGCAGATACGCAGTATTTT
TRBJ2-1 | few | TRBV7-2 | 14 | NA | CANSVKSSYNEQFF | TGTGCCAATAGCGTAAAGAGCTCCTACAATGAGCAGTTCTTC
TRBJ2-7 | NA | TRBV19 | 17 | TRBD1 | CASNSGQGTRERYEQYF | TGTGCCAGTAACTCGGGACAGGGGACTCGAGAACGATACGAGCAGTACTTC
TRBJ2-2 | NA | TRBV7-2 | 14 | NA | CASSPSVNTGELFF | TGTGCCAGCAGCCCTAGCGTGAACACCGGGGAGCTGTTTTTT
TRBJ2-3 | NA | TRBV24-1 | 15 | TRBD2 | CATSDSSGRSDTQYF | TGTGCCACCAGTGATTCTAGCGGGAGGTCAGATACGCAGTATTTT
TRBJ2-5 | NA | TRBV30 | 14 | TRBD1 | CAWRKTGGWETQYF | TGTGCCTGGAGGAAGACAGGGGGCTGGGAGACCCAGTACTTC
TRBJ1-4 | once | TRBV19 | 15 | TRBD1 | CASRDRAATNEKLFF | TGTGCCAGCCGGGACAGGGCTGCAACTAATGAAAAACTGTTTTTT
TRBJ1-1 | few | TRBV5-1 | 13 | NA | CASSLTGSSEAFF | TGCGCCAGCAGCTTGACTGGGAGCAGTGAAGCTTTCTTT
TRBJ1-6 | NA | TRBV3-1/TRBV3-2 | 12 | NA | CASSPLGSPLHF | TGTGCCAGCAGCCCCCTAGGTTCACCCCTCCACTTT